The entry that follows covers one T cell receptor (beta chain) sequence. As yet, its antigen is unknown. Both 60 Vbeta primers and 13 Jbeta primers went into the PCR. Produced via immunoSEQ multiplex PCR; TCRdb's table is partial and in-frame only. Of roughly 190,000 clones listed, about 84% are singletons. The sample is drawn from a study of cytomegalovirus exposure and HLA in healthy donors. Study-wide results and caveats: Reports indicate that TCR beta sequences accurately predicted the HLA-A and HLA-B alleles of most subjects. Earlier findings revealed that most TCR beta V segments proved productive either about 87% or about 30% of the time. Later analysis suggested most CMV-associated TCR beta chains were HLA-restricted.

Trimming removed 2 bases at V and 5 bases at J, with 15 bases between. The CDR3 consists of 15 residues. Per germline, CDR1 SNHLY and CDR2 FYNNEI. The receptor comes from a young woman in good health and CMV-seropositive. The genes are TRBV2 and TRBJ1-1; weak D call: TRBD1 (5 bases). Material: PBMCs. The CDR3 region has the DNA TGTGCCAGCAGTGAACTGGTGGGGGGTAAAACTGAAGCTTTCTTT. Translated, it gives CASSELVGGKTEAFF.